This TCR beta chain originates from a study of blood T cell repertoires in COVID-19. About the research overall: Italy, Spain and the United States were the sources of the convalescent and acute COVID-19 samples. Sources were T cells, B-cell-depleted T cells, or PBMCs; the material itself was cDNA or gDNA.

The CDR3 is 18 residues long. The germline CDR1 and CDR2 sequences are MGHRA and YSYEKL. The ends lost 1 base at V and 3 bases at J; junction bases unmatched: 11. Symptom resolution, clearance, or two negative PCRs marked the recovered donors of Cohort 3. Assay used: immunoSEQ multiplex PCR; TCRdb lists only in-frame clones, some missing. The table has hundreds of thousands of clones, just over 85% seen once. The source of this sequence is a young man who had recovered from COVID-19. This sequence joins TRBV4-1 and TRBJ1-5, with TRBD1 matching 8 bases. The material sequenced was PBMCs or T cells enriched from blood (not recorded which). The CDR3 nucleotides read TGCGCCAGCAGCCAAGGGGTTTTACGGACAGGGAACAATCAGCCCCAGCATTTT. Translating gives CASSQGVLRTGNNQPQHF.